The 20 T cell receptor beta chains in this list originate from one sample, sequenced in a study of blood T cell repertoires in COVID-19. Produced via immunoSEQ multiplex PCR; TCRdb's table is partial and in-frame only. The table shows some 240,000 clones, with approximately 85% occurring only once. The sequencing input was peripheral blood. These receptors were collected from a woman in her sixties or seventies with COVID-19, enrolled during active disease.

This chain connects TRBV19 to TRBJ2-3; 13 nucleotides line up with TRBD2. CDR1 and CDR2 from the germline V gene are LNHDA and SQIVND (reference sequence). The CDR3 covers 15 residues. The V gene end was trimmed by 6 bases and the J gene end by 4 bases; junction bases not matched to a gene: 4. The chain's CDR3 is CASSPLAGGSDTQYF. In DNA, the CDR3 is TGTGCCAGTAGCCCACTAGCGGGAGGGTCAGATACGCAGTATTTT.

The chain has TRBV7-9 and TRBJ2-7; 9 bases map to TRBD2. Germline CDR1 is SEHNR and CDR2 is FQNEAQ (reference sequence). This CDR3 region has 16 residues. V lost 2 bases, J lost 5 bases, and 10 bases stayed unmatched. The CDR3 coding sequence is TGTGCCAGCAGCTTAACAGGCGGGAGGGCCGTGAACGAGCAGTACTTC. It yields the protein CASSLTGGRAVNEQYF.

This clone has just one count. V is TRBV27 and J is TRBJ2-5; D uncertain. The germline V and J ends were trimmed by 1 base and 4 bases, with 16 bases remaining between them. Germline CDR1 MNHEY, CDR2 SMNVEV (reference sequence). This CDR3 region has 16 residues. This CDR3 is CASSLFRHSTPETQYF. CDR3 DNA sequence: TGTGCCAGCAGTTTATTTCGCCACTCAACCCCAGAGACCCAGTACTTC.

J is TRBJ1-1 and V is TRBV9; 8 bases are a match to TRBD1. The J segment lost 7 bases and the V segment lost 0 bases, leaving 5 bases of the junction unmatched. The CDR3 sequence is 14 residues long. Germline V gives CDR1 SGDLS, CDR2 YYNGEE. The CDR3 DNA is TGTGCCAGCAGCGTAGCCCCGGACAGGGTTGAAGCTTTCTTT. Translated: CASSVAPDRVEAFF.

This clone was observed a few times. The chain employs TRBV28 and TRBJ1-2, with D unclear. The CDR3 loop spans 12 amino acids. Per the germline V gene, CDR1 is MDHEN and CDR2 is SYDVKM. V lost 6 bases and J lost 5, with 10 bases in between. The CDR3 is CASRSRGYGYTF. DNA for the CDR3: TGTGCCAGCAGGTCCCGCGGTTATGGCTACACCTTC.

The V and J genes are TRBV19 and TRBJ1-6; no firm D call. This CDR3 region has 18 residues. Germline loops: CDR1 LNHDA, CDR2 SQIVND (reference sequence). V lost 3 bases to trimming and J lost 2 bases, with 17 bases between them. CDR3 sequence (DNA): TGTGCCAGTAGTATCCTTGGACTGCAGGTGACCTATAATTCACCCCTCCACTTT. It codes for CASSILGLQVTYNSPLHF.

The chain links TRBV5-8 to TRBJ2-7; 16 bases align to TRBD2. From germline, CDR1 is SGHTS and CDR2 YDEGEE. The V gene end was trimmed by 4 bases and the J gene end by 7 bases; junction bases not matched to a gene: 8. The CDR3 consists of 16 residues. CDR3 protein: CASSHGTSGRAREQYF. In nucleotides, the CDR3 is TGTGCCAGCAGCCATGGGACTAGCGGGAGGGCACGGGAGCAGTACTTC.

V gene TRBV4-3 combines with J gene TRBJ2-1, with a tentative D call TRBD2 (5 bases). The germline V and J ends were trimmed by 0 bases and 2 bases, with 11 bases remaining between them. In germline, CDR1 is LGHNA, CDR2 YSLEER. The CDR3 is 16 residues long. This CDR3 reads CASSQDQLAPYNEQFF. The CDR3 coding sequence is TGCGCCAGCAGCCAAGATCAATTAGCGCCCTACAATGAGCAGTTCTTC.

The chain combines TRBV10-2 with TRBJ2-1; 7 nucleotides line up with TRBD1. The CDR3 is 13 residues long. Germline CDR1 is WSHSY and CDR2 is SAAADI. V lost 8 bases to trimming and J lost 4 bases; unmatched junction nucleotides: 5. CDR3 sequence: CASGRDRYNEQFF. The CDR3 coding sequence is TGCGCCAGCGGCCGGGACAGATACAATGAGCAGTTCTTC.

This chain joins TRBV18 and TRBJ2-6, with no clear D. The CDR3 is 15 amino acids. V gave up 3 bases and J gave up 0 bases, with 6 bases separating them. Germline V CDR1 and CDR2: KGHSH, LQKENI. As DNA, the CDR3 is TGTGCCAGCTCACCTGGCCACTCTGGGGCCAACGTCCTGACTTTC. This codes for CASSPGHSGANVLTF.

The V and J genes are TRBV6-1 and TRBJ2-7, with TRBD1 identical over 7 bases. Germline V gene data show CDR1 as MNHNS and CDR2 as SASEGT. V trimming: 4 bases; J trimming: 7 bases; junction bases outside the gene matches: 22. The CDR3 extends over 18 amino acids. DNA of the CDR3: TGTGCCAGCAGTGGGGGGACAGCCCGTCGAGGTTTCTTGGGGGAGCAGTACTTC. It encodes CASSGGTARRGFLGEQYF.

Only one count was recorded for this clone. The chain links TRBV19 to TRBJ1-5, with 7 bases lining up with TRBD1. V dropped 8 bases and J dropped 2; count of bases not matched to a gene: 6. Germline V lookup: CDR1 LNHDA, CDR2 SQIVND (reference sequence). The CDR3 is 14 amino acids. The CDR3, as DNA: TGTGCCAGTCAGCGAGACAGGGGCAATCAGCCCCAGCATTTT. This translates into CASQRDRGNQPQHF.

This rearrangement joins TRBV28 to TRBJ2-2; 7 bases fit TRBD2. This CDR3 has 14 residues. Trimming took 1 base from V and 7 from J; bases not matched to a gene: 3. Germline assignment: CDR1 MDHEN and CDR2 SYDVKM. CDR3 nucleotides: TGTGCCAGCAGTTTATCGGGGGGTGTCGGGGAGCTGTTTTTT. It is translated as CASSLSGGVGELFF.

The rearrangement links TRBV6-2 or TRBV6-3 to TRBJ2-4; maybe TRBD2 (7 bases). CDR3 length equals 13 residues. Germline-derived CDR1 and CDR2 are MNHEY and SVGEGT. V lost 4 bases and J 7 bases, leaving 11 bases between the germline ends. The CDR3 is CASSFRGGNIQYF. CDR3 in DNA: TGTGCCAGCAGTTTCAGGGGAGGGAACATTCAGTACTTC.

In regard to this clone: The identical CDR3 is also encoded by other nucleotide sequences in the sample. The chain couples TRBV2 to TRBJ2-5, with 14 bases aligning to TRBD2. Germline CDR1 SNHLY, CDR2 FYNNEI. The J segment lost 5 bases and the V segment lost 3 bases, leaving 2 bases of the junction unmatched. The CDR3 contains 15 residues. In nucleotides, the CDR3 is TGTGCCAGCAGTGATGGACTAGCGGGAGGTGAGACCCAGTACTTC. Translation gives CASSDGLAGGETQYF.

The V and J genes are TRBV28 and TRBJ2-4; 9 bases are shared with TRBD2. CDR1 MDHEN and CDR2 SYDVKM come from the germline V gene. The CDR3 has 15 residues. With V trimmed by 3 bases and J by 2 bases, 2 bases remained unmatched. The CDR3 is CASSLAGGPKNIQYF. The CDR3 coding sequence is TGTGCCAGCAGTTTGGCGGGAGGGCCCAAAAACATTCAGTACTTC.

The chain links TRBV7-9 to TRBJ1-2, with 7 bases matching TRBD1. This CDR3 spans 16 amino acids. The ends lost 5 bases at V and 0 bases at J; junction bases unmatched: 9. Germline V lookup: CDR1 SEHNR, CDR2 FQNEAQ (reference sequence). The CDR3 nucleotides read TGTGCCAGCAGCGAACTCCGGACAGGAGCTAACTATGGCTACACCTTC. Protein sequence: CASSELRTGANYGYTF.

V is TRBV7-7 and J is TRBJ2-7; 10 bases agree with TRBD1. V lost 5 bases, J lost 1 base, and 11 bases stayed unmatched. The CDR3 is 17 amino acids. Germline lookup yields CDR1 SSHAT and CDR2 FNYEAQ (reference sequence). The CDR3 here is CASSRRQGALLSYEQYF. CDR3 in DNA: TGTGCCAGCAGCCGAAGACAGGGGGCTTTACTATCCTACGAGCAGTACTTC.

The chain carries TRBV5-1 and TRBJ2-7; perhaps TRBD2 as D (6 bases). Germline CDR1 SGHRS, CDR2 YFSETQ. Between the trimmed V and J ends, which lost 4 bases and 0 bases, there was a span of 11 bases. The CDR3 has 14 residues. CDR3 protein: CASSPFGSSYEQYF. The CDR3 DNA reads TGCGCCAGCAGCCCTTTCGGGAGCTCCTACGAGCAGTACTTC.

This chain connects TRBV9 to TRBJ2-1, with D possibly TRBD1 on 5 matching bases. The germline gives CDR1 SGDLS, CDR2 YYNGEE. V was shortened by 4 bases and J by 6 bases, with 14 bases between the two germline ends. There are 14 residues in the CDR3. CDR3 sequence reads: CASSHGARSNEQFF. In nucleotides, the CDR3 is TGTGCCAGCAGCCATGGGGCTAGAAGCAATGAGCAGTTCTTC.